This note documents a single T cell receptor beta chain sequence. This CDR3 comprises 14 residues. Germline CDR1 is SNHLY and CDR2 is FYNNEI. Trimming cost V 3 bases and J 3 bases, with 11 bases left between them. The sample belongs to a study of blood T cell repertoires in COVID-19. Study in general: Italy, Spain and the United States were the sources of the convalescent and acute COVID-19 samples. From T cells, B-cell-depleted T cells, or PBMCs came the material, which was cDNA or gDNA.

Per the original data handling: Amplification of reference gene primers provided the estimated nucleated cell counts. Generated by immunoSEQ multiplex PCR, the TCRdb table keeps only in-frame clones and is missing some. For V, J and clone size, that table is used; D and trimming come from the DNA. Among approximately 210,000 clones listed, about 91% were seen once. Sequencing was carried out using peripheral blood. This sequence joins TRBV2 and TRBJ1-2; D remains unclear. The source is a man in his thirties or forties with acute or convalescent COVID-19. CDR3 bases: TGTGCCAGCAGTGATCCCGGGAGGGACTATGGCTACACCTTC. It encodes CASSDPGRDYGYTF.